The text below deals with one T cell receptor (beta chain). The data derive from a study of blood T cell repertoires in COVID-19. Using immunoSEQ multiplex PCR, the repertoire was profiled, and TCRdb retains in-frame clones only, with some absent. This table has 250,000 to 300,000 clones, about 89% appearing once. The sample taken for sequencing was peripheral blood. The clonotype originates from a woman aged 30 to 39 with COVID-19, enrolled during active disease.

DNA for the CDR3: TGTGCCATCAGTGAGGGGGACAGAACCCCTGAGAGCGAAAAACTGTTTTTT. This sequence encodes CAISEGDRTPESEKLFF. This chain joins TRBV10-3 and TRBJ1-4; 7 bases are shared with TRBD1. With V trimmed by 2 bases and J by 8 bases, 14 bases remained unmatched. CDR1 is ENHRY and CDR2 is SYGVKD in the germline V gene. This CDR3 contains 17 residues.